This T cell receptor (beta chain) was observed in a study of Ad26.COV2.S vaccination and SARS-CoV-2 variants. General study points: Total responses of T cells may have been underestimated by the analyses of TCR breadth and depth.

Treatment reported: 19 received Ad26.COV2.S at low or high dose, single or two shots; 5 received placebo; per-sample allocation not given. The investigators took samples on day 63 after the first vaccine or placebo injection. Trimming removed 6 bases at V and 6 bases at J, with 11 bases between. The CDR3 runs to 11 residues. Germline V gene data show CDR1 as DFQATT and CDR2 as SNEGSKA (reference sequence). Libraries were prepared by immunoSEQ multiplex PCR; TCRdb keeps only in-frame clonotypes and omits some of them. The sample includes hundreds of thousands of clones, around 90% of them seen just once. On this clone: Its antigen is undetermined.

The specimen was peripheral blood, collected in a trial of Ad26.COV2.S vaccine versus placebo. The chain links TRBV20-1 to TRBJ1-1; D is possibly TRBD1 (5 bases). The clonotype originates from a person aged 18 to 59 who received the Ad26.COV2.S COVID-19 vaccine or a placebo. Here the CDR3 reads CSAEPGPEAFF. The CDR3 DNA follows: TGCAGTGCCGAACCAGGGCCTGAAGCTTTCTTT.